These 28 T cell receptor beta chains were sequenced from one sample in a study of T cells in Graves' hyperthyroidism and ophthalmopathy (dated by TCRdb to the late 2010s). The library was built by means of multiplex PCR. TCRdb records Illumina HiSeq 2000 as the sequencer. Amplification of TCR beta CDR3 regions was carried out from RNA transcripts. A first-round RT-PCR of the TCR CDR3 used the HTBI primer set with the Qiagen OneStep RT-PCR kit. TCRdb took the public reads, trimmed them with fastp at Q25, ran MiXCR for clone calling and kept in-frame beta chains. Every entry covers one CDR3 protein and lists the most common genes and DNA from its rows. Here the sample has approximately 350,000 distinct CDR3 sequences; about 15% occur a single time. The ten largest clones capture roughly a fifth of the sample. Sequenced material: blood. The receptors here all came from a woman aged 60-70 years with Graves' ophthalmopathy.

This clonotype has at least ten counts. The chain couples TRBV11-2 to TRBJ2-1; D may be TRBD2 (6 bases). In germline, CDR1 is SGHAT, CDR2 FQNNGV. CDR3 size: 13 residues. V was clipped by 0 bases and J by 10 bases, with 10 bases between them. The CDR3, as DNA: TGTGCCAGCAGCTTAGAACTACGGGGGGAGCAGTTCTTC. As protein: CASSLELRGEQFF.

This clonotype was observed at least ten times. CDR3 nucleotides: TGTGCCAGCTCACCCTTGGAGAACACTGAAGCTTTCTTT. It yields the protein CASSPLENTEAFF. J is TRBJ1-1 and V is TRBV18, with D uncertain. CDR1 KGHSH and CDR2 LQKENI come from the germline V gene. Trimming pared 3 bases from V and 1 base from J, leaving 6 bases between. The CDR3 length is 13 residues.

This clonotype was recorded many times. The V gene is TRBV7-8, the J gene TRBJ1-1; D remains unclear. Deletions cut 3 bases from V and 7 bases from J, with 15 bases between. From germline, CDR1 is SGHVS and CDR2 FQNEAQ. The CDR3 spans 14 residues. The CDR3 DNA reads as TGTGCCAGCAGCTTGAAGTGGACGGGGAATGAAGCTTTCTTT. Its protein product is CASSLKWTGNEAFF.

This clonotype was picked up many times. The V and J genes are TRBV7-9 and TRBJ2-2, with 12 bases lining up with TRBD2. The CDR3 has 19 residues. Looked up from germline, CDR1 is SEHNR and CDR2 is FQNEAQ (reference sequence). J lost 3 bases, V lost 5 bases, and 13 bases had no gene match. CDR3 coding DNA: TGTGCCAGCAGCGCCAGACTAGCGGGAGCCTCCACCCACACCGGGGAGCTGTTTTTT. Protein: CASSARLAGASTHTGELFF.

This rearrangement joins TRBV5-1 to TRBJ2-2; 10 bases fit TRBD2. Germline V lookup: CDR1 SGHRS, CDR2 YFSETQ. With V trimmed by 2 bases and J by 4 bases, 2 bases remained unmatched. The CDR3 has 15 amino acids. The CDR3 reads CASSFASGSTGELFF. The CDR3 DNA reads TGCGCCAGCAGCTTTGCTAGCGGGAGCACCGGGGAGCTGTTTTTT.

This clonotype turned up a few times. The J gene is TRBJ2-1, the V gene TRBV6-6; 9 bases line up with TRBD2. Trimming cost V 2 bases and J 6 bases; bases outside gene matches: 8. Germline lookup yields CDR1 MNHNY and CDR2 SVGAGI (reference sequence). The CDR3 covers 16 residues. The CDR3 sequence is CASSYPRAGGPNEQFF. DNA for the CDR3: TGTGCCAGCAGTTACCCGAGGGCGGGAGGGCCCAATGAGCAGTTCTTC.

The rearrangement uses TRBV6-1 and TRBJ2-2; weak D call: TRBD2 (7 bases). This CDR3 comprises 16 residues. Trimming took off 4 bases at V and 7 bases at J, with 19 bases between the two ends. From germline, CDR1 is MNHNS and CDR2 SASEGT. CDR3 DNA: TGTGCCAGCAGTGGGTCGGCGGGGGCGCTTGGCGGGGAGCTGTTTTTT. This codes for CASSGSAGALGGELFF.

The table lists this clonotype with a few counts. The chain couples TRBV12-3 or TRBV12-4 to TRBJ2-5, with 7 nucleotides matching TRBD1. The CDR3 has 13 residues. The V segment lost 5 bases and the J segment 4 bases; nucleotides outside the gene matches: 4. The CDR3 is CASSDRVPETQYF. As DNA, the CDR3 is TGTGCCAGCAGTGACAGGGTCCCAGAGACCCAGTACTTC.

The chain couples TRBV10-3 to TRBJ2-5; D unclear. The CDR3 totals 14 residues. The germline V and J ends were trimmed by 2 bases and 2 bases, with 9 bases remaining between them. CDR1 is ENHRY and CDR2 is SYGVKD in the germline V gene. CDR3 sequence: CAISEPNLQETQYF. For the CDR3, the DNA is TGTGCCATCAGTGAGCCCAACCTTCAAGAGACCCAGTACTTC.

At least ten counts were recorded for this clonotype. This chain links TRBV12-3 or TRBV12-4 with TRBJ1-1; D is unresolved. The CDR3 runs to 18 residues. The V end lost 5 bases, the J end lost 5 bases, and 27 bases lay between the germline ends. The CDR3 here is CASSTPWAAQKGYTEAFF. The CDR3 DNA is TGTGCCAGCAGTACCCCTTGGGCAGCGCAGAAAGGGTATACTGAAGCTTTCTTT.

This clonotype was detected a few times. A much larger clone differs from this one at a single base, so this may be a read error. The V gene is TRBV20-1, the J gene TRBJ2-7; TRBD2 agrees at 7 bases. The CDR3 is 14 amino acids. Germline CDR1 reads DFQATT; CDR2 reads SNEGSKA (reference sequence). Trimming at V came to 7 bases and at J to 0 bases, leaving 9 bases not matched to a gene. The CDR3 protein is CSVTPSGISYEQYF. The CDR3 nucleotides are TGCAGTGTTACCCCTAGCGGTATCTCCTACGAGCAGTACTTC.

This clonotype was observed a handful of times. The rearrangement joins TRBV11-2 to TRBJ2-7; either TRBD1 or TRBD2 may fit D (5 bases each). This CDR3 is built from 13 residues. Germline lookup yields CDR1 SGHAT and CDR2 FQNNGV. V was shortened by 5 bases and J by 7 bases, with 15 bases between the two germline ends. The chain's CDR3 is CASSPGPLGEQYF. As DNA, the CDR3 is TGTGCCAGCAGCCCGGGACCCTTGGGTGAGCAGTACTTC.

The chain uses TRBV20-1 and TRBJ2-5; D possibly corresponds to TRBD2 (5 bases). CDR1 is DFQATT and CDR2 is SNEGSKA in the germline V gene (reference sequence). Trimming shortened V by 5 bases and J by 2 bases, and 15 bases separated the two germline ends. This CDR3 has 14 amino acids. The CDR3 reads CSAHILGEQETQYF. The CDR3 coding sequence is TGCAGTGCTCACATTTTGGGAGAACAAGAGACCCAGTACTTC.

The chain is built from TRBV5-4 and TRBJ2-2; D may match TRBD1 or TRBD2 (6 bases each). This CDR3 has 13 amino acids. The V end was cut by 4 bases, the J end by 4 bases, with 8 bases between. Germline V CDR1 and CDR2: SGHNT, YYREEE (reference sequence). DNA for the CDR3: TGTGCCAGCAGCCCGGGGGCCACCGGGGAGCTGTTTTTT. Its protein product is CASSPGATGELFF. Full variable domain (remainder filled in from reference TRBV5-4 and TRBJ2-2): ETGVTQSPTHLIKTRGQQVTLRCSSQSGHNTVSWYQQALGQGPQFIFQYYREEENGRGNFPPRFSGLQFPNYSSELNVNALELDDSALYLCASSPGATGELFFGEGSRLTVL.

The table lists this clonotype with many counts. V usage is TRBV5-1 and J usage is TRBJ2-2, with 7 bases lining up with TRBD1. The CDR3 is 15 residues long. The trim removed 4 bases at V and 6 bases at J, leaving 9 bases unmatched. Germline lookup yields CDR1 SGHRS and CDR2 YFSETQ. Here the CDR3 reads CASSPRGQGAGELFF. The CDR3 nucleotides are TGCGCCAGCAGCCCGAGAGGGCAGGGGGCCGGGGAGCTGTTTTTT. The variable domain in full, completed from reference TRBV5-1 and TRBJ2-2, reads KAGVTQTPRYLIKTRGQQVTLSCSPISGHRSVSWYQQTPGQGLQFLFEYFSETQRNKGNFPGRFSGRQFSNSRSEMNVSTLELGDSALYLCASSPRGQGAGELFFGEGSRLTVL.

This clonotype was found many times. The chain employs TRBV15 and TRBJ2-1, with 10 bases matching TRBD2. There are 18 residues in the CDR3. Germline CDR1 and CDR2: LNHNV and YYDKDF (reference sequence). V gave up 1 base and J gave up 0 bases; unmatched junction bases: 6. CDR3 residues: CATSRGLAGYSSYNEQFF. The CDR3 region has the DNA TGTGCCACCAGCAGAGGACTAGCGGGTTATAGCTCCTACAATGAGCAGTTCTTC.

This clonotype has ten or more counts. The chain employs TRBV12-3 or TRBV12-4 and TRBJ2-4, with D tentatively TRBD2 (5 bases). The CDR3 contains 12 residues. V was clipped by 3 bases and J by 11 bases, with 11 bases between them. DNA of the CDR3: TGTGCCAGCAGTTTTCAGGACTTCGTTCAGTACTTC. Protein product: CASSFQDFVQYF.

This clonotype has only a few counts. This sequence joins TRBV2 and TRBJ2-3; possibly TRBD2 for D (6 bases). V was cut by 6 bases and J by 1 base, with 14 bases left in between. The germline V gene has CDR1 SNHLY and CDR2 FYNNEI. The CDR3 length is 15 residues. As DNA, the CDR3 is TGTGCCAGCAGAGAGACTAGATTAGGCACAGATACGCAGTATTTT. It encodes CASRETRLGTDTQYF.

This clonotype was detected many times. The V call is TRBV29-1, the J call TRBJ2-5; D is perhaps TRBD2 (6 bases). CDR1 SQVTM and CDR2 ANQGSEA come from the germline V gene. This CDR3 spans 11 amino acids. This CDR3 is CSVAVQETQYF. CDR3 nucleotides: TGCAGTGTAGCGGTCCAAGAGACCCAGTACTTC.

This clonotype was recorded many times. The chain links TRBV28 to TRBJ1-5; a possible D gene is TRBD1 (6 bases). The CDR3 consists of 15 residues. The germline CDR1 and CDR2 sequences are MDHEN and SYDVKM. V lost 2 bases, J lost 4 bases, and 12 bases lay in between. As DNA, the CDR3 is TGTGCCAGCAGTTTAATCACAGGGCGTAATCAGCCCCAGCATTTT. Amino acid sequence: CASSLITGRNQPQHF.

Ten or more counts support this clonotype. The CDR3 region has the DNA TGTGCCAGCAGGACCGGGACAGGGGCCTACGAGCAGTACTTC. Its protein product is CASRTGTGAYEQYF. The rearrangement joins TRBV28 to TRBJ2-7, with 10 bases that match TRBD1. Germline lookup yields CDR1 MDHEN and CDR2 SYDVKM. V shed 6 bases, J shed 2 bases, and the junction held 4 bases outside the gene matches. This CDR3 is built from 14 residues.

To note about this clonotype: One base away lies a much larger clone, so this may be a sequencing read error. The J gene is TRBJ2-7, the V gene TRBV15; 10 bases agree with TRBD2. The length of the CDR3 is 15 residues. Germline CDR1 LNHNV, CDR2 YYDKDF (reference sequence). With V trimmed by 2 bases and J by 7 bases, 8 bases remained unmatched. This CDR3 is CATSRPSGSSYEQYF. For the CDR3, the DNA is TGTGCCACCAGCAGACCTAGCGGGAGTAGCTATGAGCAGTACTTC. Based on the CDR3 plus reference TRBV15 and TRBJ2-7, the full variable domain is DAMVIQNPRYQVTQFGKPVTLSCSQTLNHNVMYWYQQKSSQAPKLLFHYYDKDFNNEADTPDNFQSRRPNTSFCFLDIRSPGLGDTAMYLCATSRPSGSSYEQYFGPGTRLTVT.

This clonotype was observed at least ten times. V and J are TRBV11-2 and TRBJ1-2; the D gene is possibly TRBD1 (5 bases). The V end was cut by 10 bases, the J end by 8 bases, with 17 bases between. This CDR3 contains 12 residues. CDR1 is SGHAT, CDR2 FQNNGV, per germline. This chain's CDR3 is CAISDSSRGYTF. The CDR3 DNA sequence: TGTGCCATTTCTGACAGCTCAAGGGGCTACACCTTC.

This clonotype was seen ten or more times. The CDR3 spells CATRPITSGRPPYEQYF. The CDR3 nucleotides are TGTGCCACCCGACCAATCACTAGCGGGAGGCCGCCCTACGAGCAGTACTTC. The V call is TRBV28, the J call TRBJ2-7; 12 bases map to TRBD2. The V and J ends lost 10 bases and 2 bases, in that order; junction bases with no gene match: 15. CDR3 length: 17 amino acids. Germline CDR1 reads MDHEN; CDR2 reads SYDVKM.

This clonotype appeared many times. V and J are TRBV2 and TRBJ2-3, with 8 nucleotides matching TRBD1. CDR3 size: 14 residues. V lost 6 bases, J lost 4 bases, and 6 bases stayed unmatched. Germline-derived CDR1 and CDR2 are SNHLY and FYNNEI. CDR3 sequence reads: CASRGDRFSDTQYF. CDR3 DNA: TGTGCCAGCAGGGGGGACAGGTTTTCAGATACGCAGTATTTT.

This clonotype was observed many times. The rearrangement joins TRBV29-1 to TRBJ2-1; 7 bases agree with TRBD2. V gave up 0 bases and J gave up 8 bases; unmatched junction bases: 13. The length of the CDR3 is 16 residues. CDR1 is SQVTM and CDR2 is ANQGSEA in the germline V gene. The CDR3 loop reads CSVEDMGGLGRDEQFF. In DNA, the CDR3 is TGCAGCGTTGAAGATATGGGAGGACTAGGGAGGGATGAGCAGTTCTTC.

Ten or more counts support this clonotype. The chain is built from TRBV5-1 and TRBJ2-7, with D perhaps being TRBD1 or TRBD2 (5 bases each). V was trimmed by 0 bases and J by 9 bases, leaving 22 bases between them. Germline values: CDR1 SGHRS, CDR2 YFSETQ. The CDR3 has 16 residues. The CDR3 reads CASSLDLVGATLVQYF. The CDR3 coding sequence is TGCGCCAGCAGCTTGGACCTCGTCGGGGCCACCTTGGTGCAGTACTTC.

This clonotype was found a few times. The CDR3 region is CASSEAHRRGGANVLTF. Here the CDR3 DNA reads TGTGCCAGTAGTGAAGCCCACCGGAGGGGGGGGGCCAACGTCCTGACTTTC. V is TRBV19 and J is TRBJ2-6, with D possibly called TRBD1 or TRBD2 (6 bases each). The CDR3 length is 17 residues. The V end was cut by 5 bases, the J end by 4 bases, with 18 bases between. Germline V CDR1 and CDR2: LNHDA, SQIVND (reference sequence).